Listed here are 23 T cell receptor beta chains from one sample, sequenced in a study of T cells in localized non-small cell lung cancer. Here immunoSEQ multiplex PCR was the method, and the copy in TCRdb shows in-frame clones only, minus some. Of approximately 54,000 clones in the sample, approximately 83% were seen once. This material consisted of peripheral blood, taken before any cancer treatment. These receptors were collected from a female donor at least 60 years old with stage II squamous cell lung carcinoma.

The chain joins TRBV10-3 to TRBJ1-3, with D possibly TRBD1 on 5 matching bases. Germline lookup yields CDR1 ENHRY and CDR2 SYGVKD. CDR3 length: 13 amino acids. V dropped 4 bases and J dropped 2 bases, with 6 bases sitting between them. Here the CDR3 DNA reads TGTGCCATCAGTGCGGGGCCTGGAAACACCATATATTTT. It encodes CAISAGPGNTIYF.

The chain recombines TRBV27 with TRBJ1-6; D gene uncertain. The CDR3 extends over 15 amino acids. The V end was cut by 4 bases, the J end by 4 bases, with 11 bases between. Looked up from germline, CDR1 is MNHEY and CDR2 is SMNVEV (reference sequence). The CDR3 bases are TGTGCCAGCAGTTATCGACGGGGTTATAATTCACCCCTCCACTTT. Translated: CASSYRRGYNSPLHF.

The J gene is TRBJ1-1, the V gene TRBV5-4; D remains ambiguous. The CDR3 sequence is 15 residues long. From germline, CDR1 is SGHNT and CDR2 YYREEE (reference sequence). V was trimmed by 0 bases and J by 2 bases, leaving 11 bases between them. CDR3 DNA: TGTGCCAGCAGCTTGGCGGGCACAGCCAACACTGAAGCTTTCTTT. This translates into CASSLAGTANTEAFF.

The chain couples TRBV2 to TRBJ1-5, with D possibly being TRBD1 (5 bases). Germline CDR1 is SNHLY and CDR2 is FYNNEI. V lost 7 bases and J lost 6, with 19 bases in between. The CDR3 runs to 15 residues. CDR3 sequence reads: CASTNTPRGSQPQHF. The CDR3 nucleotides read TGTGCCAGCACTAACACACCGAGGGGTAGTCAGCCCCAGCATTTT.

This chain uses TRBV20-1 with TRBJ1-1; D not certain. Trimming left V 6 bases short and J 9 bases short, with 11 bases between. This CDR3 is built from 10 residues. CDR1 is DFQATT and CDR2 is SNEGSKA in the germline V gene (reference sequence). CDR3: CSAHTEKAFF. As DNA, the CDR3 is TGCAGTGCCCACACGGAGAAAGCTTTCTTT.

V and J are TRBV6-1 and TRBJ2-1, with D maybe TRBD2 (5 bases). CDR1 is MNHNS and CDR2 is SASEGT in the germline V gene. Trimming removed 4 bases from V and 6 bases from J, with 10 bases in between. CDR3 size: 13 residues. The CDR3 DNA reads TGTGCCAGCAGTGTGTTGGGGAGCAATGAGCAGTTCTTC. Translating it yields CASSVLGSNEQFF.

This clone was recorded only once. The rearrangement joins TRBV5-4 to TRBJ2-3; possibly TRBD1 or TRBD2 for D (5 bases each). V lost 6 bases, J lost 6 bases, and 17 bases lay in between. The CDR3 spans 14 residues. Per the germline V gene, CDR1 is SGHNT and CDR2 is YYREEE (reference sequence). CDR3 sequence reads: CASTSPRGGDTQYF. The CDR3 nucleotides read TGTGCCAGCACCTCCCCAAGGGGCGGGGATACGCAGTATTTT. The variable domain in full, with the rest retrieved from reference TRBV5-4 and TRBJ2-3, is ETGVTQSPTHLIKTRGQQVTLRCSSQSGHNTVSWYQQALGQGPQFIFQYYREEENGRGNFPPRFSGLQFPNYSSELNVNALELDDSALYLCASTSPRGGDTQYFGPGTRLTVL.

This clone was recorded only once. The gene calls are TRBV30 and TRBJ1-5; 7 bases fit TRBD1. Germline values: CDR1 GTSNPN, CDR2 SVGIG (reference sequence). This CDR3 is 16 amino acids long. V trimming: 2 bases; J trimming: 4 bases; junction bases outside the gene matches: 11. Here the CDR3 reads CAWSNPRQGFNQPQHF. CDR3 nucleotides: TGTGCCTGGAGTAACCCGCGACAGGGCTTTAATCAGCCCCAGCATTTT.

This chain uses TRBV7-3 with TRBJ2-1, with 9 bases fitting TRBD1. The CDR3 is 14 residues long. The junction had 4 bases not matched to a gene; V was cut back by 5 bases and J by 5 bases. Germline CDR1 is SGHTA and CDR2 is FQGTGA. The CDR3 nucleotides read TGTGCCAGCAGCCCCGGACAGGGGAACAATGAGCAGTTCTTC. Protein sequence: CASSPGQGNNEQFF.

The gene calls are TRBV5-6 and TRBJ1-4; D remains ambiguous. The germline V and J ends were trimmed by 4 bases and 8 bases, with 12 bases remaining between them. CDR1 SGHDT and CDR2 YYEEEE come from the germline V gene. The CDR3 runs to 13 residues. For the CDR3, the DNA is TGTGCCAGCAGCCAGCAGCCGGGCGAAAAACTGTTTTTT. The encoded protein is CASSQQPGEKLFF.

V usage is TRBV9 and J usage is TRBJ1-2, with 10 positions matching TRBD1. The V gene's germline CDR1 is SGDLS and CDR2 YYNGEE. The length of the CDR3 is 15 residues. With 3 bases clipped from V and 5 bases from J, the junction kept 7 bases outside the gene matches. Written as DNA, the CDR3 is TGTGCCAGCAGCGGATCGGGACAGGGGCAATATGGCTACACCTTC. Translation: CASSGSGQGQYGYTF.

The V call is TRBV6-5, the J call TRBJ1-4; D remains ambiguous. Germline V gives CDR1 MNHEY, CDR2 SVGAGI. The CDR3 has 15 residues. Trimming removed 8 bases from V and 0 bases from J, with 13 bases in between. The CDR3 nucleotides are TGTGCCAGCCGCTCAGAGGGCGCAACTAATGAAAAACTGTTTTTT. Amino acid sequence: CASRSEGATNEKLFF.

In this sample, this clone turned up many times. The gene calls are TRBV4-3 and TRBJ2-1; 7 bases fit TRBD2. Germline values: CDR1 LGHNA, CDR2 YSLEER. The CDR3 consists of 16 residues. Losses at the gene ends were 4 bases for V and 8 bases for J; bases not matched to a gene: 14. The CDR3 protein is CASSPGEGGFVDEQFF. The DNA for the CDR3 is TGCGCCAGCAGCCCTGGTGAGGGAGGGTTTGTGGATGAGCAGTTCTTC.

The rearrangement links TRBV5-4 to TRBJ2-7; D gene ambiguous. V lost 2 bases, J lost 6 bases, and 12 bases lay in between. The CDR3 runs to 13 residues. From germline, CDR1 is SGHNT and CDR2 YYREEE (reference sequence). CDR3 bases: TGTGCCAGCAGCTTTCGAGGCGCGGCCGAGCAGTACTTC. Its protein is CASSFRGAAEQYF. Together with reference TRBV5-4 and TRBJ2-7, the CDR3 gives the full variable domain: ETGVTQSPTHLIKTRGQQVTLRCSSQSGHNTVSWYQQALGQGPQFIFQYYREEENGRGNFPPRFSGLQFPNYSSELNVNALELDDSALYLCASSFRGAAEQYFGPGTRLTVT.

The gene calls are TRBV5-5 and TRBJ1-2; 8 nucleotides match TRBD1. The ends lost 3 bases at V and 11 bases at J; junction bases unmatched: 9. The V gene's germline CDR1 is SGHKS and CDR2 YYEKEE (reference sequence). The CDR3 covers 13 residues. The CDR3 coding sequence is TGTGCCAGCAGCTCCCTCGGGACAGGAAATTACACCTTC. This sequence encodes CASSSLGTGNYTF.

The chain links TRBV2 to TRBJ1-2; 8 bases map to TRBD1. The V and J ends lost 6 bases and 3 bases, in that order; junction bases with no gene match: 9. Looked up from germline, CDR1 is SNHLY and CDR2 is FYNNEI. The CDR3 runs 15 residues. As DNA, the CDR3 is TGTGCCAGCAGACCTGACAGGGGCGCCTACTATGGCTACACCTTC. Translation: CASRPDRGAYYGYTF.

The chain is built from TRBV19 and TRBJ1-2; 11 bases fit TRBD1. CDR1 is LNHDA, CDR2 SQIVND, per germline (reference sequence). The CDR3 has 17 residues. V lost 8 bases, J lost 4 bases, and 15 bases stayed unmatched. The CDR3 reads CASLGLGQGAISYGYTF. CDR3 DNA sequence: TGTGCCAGTCTCGGGCTTGGACAGGGGGCGATTAGCTATGGCTACACCTTC.

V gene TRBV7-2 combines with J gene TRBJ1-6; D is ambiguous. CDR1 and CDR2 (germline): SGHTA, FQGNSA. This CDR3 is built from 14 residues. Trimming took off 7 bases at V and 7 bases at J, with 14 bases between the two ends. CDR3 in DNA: TGTGCCAGCAATTCCGACGGCGTAAATTCACCCCTCCACTTT. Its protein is CASNSDGVNSPLHF.

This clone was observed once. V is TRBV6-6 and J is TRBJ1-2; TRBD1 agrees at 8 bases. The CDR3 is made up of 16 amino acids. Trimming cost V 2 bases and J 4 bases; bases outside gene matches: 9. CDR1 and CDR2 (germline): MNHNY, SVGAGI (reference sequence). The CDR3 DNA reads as TGTGCCAGCAGTTACCGGCAGGGGGCTTCAGGCTATGGCTACACCTTC. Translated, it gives CASSYRQGASGYGYTF.

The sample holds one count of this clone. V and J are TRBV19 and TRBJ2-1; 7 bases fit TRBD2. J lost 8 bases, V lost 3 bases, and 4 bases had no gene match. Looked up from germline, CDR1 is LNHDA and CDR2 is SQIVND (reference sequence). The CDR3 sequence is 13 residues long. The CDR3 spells CASSITGGDEQFF. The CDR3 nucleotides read TGTGCCAGTAGTATTACGGGGGGTGATGAGCAGTTCTTC.

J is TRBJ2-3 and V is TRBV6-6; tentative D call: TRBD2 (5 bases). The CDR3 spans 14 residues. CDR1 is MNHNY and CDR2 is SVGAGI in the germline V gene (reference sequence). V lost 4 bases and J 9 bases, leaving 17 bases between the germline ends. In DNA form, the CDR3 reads TGTGCCAGCAGTTCTTCCGGACTGCCCCTAACGCAGTATTTT. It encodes CASSSSGLPLTQYF.

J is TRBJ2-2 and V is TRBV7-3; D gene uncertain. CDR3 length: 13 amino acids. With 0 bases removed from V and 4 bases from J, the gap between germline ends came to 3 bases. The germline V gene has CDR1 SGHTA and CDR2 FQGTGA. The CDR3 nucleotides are TGTGCCAGCAGCTTAACGGGCACCGGGGAGCTGTTTTTT. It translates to CASSLTGTGELFF. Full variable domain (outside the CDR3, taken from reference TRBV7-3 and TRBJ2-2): GAGVSQTPSNKVTEKGKYVELRCDPISGHTALYWYRQSLGQGPEFLIYFQGTGAADDSGLPNDRFFAVRPEGSVSTLKIQRTERGDSAVYLCASSLTGTGELFFGEGSRLTVL.

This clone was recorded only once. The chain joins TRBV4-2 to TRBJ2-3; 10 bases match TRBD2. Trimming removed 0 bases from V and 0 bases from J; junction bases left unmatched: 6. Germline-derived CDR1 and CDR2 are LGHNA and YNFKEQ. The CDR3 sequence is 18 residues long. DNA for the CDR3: TGTGCCAGCAGCCAAGAACGAGCGGGGGGGCCGAGCACAGATACGCAGTATTTT. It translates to CASSQERAGGPSTDTQYF.